This section outlines one T cell receptor beta chain sequence together with its context. These data originate in a study of blood T cell repertoires in COVID-19. This CDR3 comprises 15 residues. CDR1 MNHEY and CDR2 SVGAGI come from the germline V gene. The germline V and J ends were trimmed by 4 bases and 9 bases, with 16 bases remaining between them. Assay used: immunoSEQ multiplex PCR; TCRdb lists only in-frame clones, some missing. The sample includes some 70,000 clones, around 86% seen only once; the top ten take 6.6%. This clonotype was sampled from a man in his forties or fifties with active COVID-19. Input material: peripheral blood. This rearrangement joins TRBV6-5 to TRBJ1-6, with D possibly matching TRBD1 (5 bases). The CDR3 reads CASSFDGAGGSPLHF. CDR3 DNA sequence: TGTGCCAGCAGTTTCGACGGCGCGGGGGGTTCACCCCTCCACTTT.